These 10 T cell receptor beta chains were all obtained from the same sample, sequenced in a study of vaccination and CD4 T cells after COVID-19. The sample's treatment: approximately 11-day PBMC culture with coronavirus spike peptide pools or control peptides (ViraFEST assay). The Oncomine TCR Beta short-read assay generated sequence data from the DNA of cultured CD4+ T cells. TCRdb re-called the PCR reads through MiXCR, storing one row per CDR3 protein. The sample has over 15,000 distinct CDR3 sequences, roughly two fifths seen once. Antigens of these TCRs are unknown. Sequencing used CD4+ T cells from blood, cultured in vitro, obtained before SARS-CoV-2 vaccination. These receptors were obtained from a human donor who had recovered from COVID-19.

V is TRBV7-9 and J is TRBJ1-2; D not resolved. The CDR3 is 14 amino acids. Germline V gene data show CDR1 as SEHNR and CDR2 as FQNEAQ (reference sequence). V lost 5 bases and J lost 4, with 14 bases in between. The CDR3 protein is CASSRGGLTYGYTF. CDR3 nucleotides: TGTGCCAGCAGCCGCGGAGGACTAACCTATGGCTACACCTTC.

CDR3 protein: CASREVGRMNTEAFF. DNA of the CDR3: TGTGCCAGCAGGGAAGTAGGGAGGATGAACACTGAAGCTTTCTTT. This chain links TRBV6-2 or TRBV6-3 with TRBJ1-1; D unresolved. Trimming cost V 6 bases and J 0 bases, with 14 bases left between them. The germline V gene has CDR1 MNHEY and CDR2 SVGEGT. The CDR3 has 15 amino acids.

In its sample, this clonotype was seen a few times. This CDR3 is CASSRQGHGYTF. The CDR3 DNA reads as TGTGCCAGCAGTAGACAGGGACATGGCTACACCTTC. The gene calls are TRBV6-1 and TRBJ1-2; 7 nucleotides agree with TRBD1. The germline V gene encodes CDR1 MNHNS and CDR2 SASEGT. V dropped 5 bases and J dropped 6; count of bases not matched to a gene: 3. This CDR3 has 12 amino acids.

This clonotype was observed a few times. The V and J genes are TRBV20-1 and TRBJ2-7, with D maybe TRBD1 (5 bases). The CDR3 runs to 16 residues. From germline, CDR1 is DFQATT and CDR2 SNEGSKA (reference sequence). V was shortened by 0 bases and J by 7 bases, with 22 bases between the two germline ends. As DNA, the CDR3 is TGCAGTGCTAGAGATCCAATAGGGGTGAGAGTACGTGAGCAGTACTTC. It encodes CSARDPIGVRVREQYF.

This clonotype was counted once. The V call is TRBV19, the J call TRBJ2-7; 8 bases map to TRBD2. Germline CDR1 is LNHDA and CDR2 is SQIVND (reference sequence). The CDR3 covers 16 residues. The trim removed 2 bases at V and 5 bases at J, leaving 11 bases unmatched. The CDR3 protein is CASSIQPGLGVNEQYF. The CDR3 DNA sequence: TGTGCCAGTAGTATACAACCGGGACTAGGTGTGAACGAGCAGTACTTC. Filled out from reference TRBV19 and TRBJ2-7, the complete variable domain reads DGGITQSPKYLFRKEGQNVTLSCEQNLNHDAMYWYRQDPGQGLRLIYYSQIVNDFQKGDIAEGYSVSREKKESFPLTVTSAQKNPTAFYLCASSIQPGLGVNEQYFGPGTRLTVT.

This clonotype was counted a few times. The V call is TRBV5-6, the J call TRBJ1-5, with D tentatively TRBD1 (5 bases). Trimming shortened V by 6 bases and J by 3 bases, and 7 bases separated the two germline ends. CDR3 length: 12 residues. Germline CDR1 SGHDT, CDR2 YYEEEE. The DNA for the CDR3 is TGTGCCAGCAAGGGGCACAATCAGCCCCAGCATTTT. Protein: CASKGHNQPQHF.

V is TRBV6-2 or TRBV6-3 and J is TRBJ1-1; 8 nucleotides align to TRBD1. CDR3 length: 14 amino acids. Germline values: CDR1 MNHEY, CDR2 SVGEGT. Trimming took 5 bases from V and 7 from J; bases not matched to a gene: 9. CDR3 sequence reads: CASSPLRDRGEAFF. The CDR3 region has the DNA TGTGCCAGCAGTCCCCTCCGCGACAGGGGTGAAGCTTTCTTT.

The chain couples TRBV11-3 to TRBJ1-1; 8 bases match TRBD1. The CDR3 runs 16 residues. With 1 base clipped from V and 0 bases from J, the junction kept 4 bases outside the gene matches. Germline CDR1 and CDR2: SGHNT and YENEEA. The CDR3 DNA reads TGTGCCAGCAGCTTAGTGGCAGGGGGCCTGAACACTGAAGCTTTCTTT. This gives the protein CASSLVAGGLNTEAFF.

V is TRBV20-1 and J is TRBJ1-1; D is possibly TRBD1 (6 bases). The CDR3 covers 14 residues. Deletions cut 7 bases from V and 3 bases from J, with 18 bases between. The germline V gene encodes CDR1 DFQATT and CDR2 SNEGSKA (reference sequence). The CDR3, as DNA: TGCAGTGGGTGGGGGGGCCCCGTGGACACTGAAGCTTTCTTT. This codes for CSGWGGPVDTEAFF.

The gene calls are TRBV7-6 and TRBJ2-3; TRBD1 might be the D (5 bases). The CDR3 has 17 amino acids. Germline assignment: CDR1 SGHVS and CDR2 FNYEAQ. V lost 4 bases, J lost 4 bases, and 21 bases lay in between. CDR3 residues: CASSSLGPGLLADTQYF. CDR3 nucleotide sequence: TGTGCCAGCAGCTCGCTGGGGCCAGGTCTTCTAGCAGATACGCAGTATTTT.